This T cell receptor beta chain was recorded in a study of T cell responses to AZD1222 COVID-19 vaccine. Broader study findings: Two AZD1222 doses significantly raised spike-specific TCR breadth and depth over controls.

Notes on this clone: No antigen is known for it.

Assay used: immunoSEQ multiplex PCR; TCRdb lists only in-frame clones, some missing. The sample has 80,000 or so clones, around four fifths seen once. The CDR3 runs 14 residues. The germline V gene has CDR1 SNHLY and CDR2 FYNNEI. The V end was cut by 8 bases, the J end by 0 bases, with 13 bases between. The sequenced sample was peripheral blood, obtained on day 0 of AZD1222 vaccination. The chain is built from TRBV2 and TRBJ1-1; possible D gene TRBD1, 5 bases. This clonotype originated in an adult in good health. CDR3 amino acids: CASLDRNMNTEAFF. Here the CDR3 DNA reads TGTGCCAGCCTTGACAGAAACATGAACACTGAAGCTTTCTTT.